This record covers a single TCR beta chain. Patients of the Seattle cohort, enrolled during active infection, were followed longitudinally. This sample stems from a study of blood T cell repertoires in COVID-19. TCRdb keeps only in-frame clones here, not all; method: immunoSEQ multiplex PCR. The sample carries about 28,000 clones, 85% to 95% recorded once. Germline V gives CDR1 SQVTM, CDR2 ANQGSEA. The CDR3 contains 15 residues. V was clipped by 7 bases and J by 8 bases; unmatched bases: 15. This sequence joins TRBV29-1 and TRBJ2-1, with 9 bases identical to TRBD2. Sequencing was carried out using peripheral blood. This clonotype was obtained from a woman in her seventies with COVID-19, enrolled during active disease. CDR3: CSASGGSGSSDEQFF. In nucleotides, the CDR3 is TGCAGCGCCTCAGGGGGTAGCGGGAGTTCGGATGAGCAGTTCTTC.